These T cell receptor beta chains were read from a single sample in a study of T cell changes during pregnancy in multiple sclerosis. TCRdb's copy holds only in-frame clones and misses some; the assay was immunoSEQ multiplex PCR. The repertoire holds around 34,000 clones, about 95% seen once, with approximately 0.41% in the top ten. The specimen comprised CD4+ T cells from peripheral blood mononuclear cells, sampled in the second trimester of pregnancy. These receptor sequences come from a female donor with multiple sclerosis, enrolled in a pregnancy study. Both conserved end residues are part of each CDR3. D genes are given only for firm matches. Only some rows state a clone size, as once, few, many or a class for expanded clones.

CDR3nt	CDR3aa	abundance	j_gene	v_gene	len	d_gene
TGTGCCAGCAGAGGAGGGGGCGACATTCAGTACTTC	CASRGGGDIQYF	.	TRBJ2-4	TRBV2	12	.
TGTGCCAGCTCACGGATTGGGGACAAGAGGCCCACTGAAGCTTTCTTT	CASSRIGDKRPTEAFF	once	TRBJ1-1	TRBV18	16	.
TGCGCCAGCAGCTCAACAGGGAAGGGAAGCAATCAGCCCCAGCATTTT	CASSSTGKGSNQPQHF	once	TRBJ1-5	TRBV4-1	16	.
TGTGCCAGCAGCGACCATGGACAGGGGACCAATCAGCCCCAGCATTTT	CASSDHGQGTNQPQHF	.	TRBJ1-5	TRBV5-5	16	TRBD1
TGTGCCAGCAGCTTACGCAGTGAAGCTTTCTTT	CASSLRSEAFF	.	TRBJ1-1	TRBV13	11	.
TGTGCCAGCAGCTGGGTAAAGGGTCTGGGGGGGGCCTCATATACGCAGTATTTT	CASSWVKGLGGASYTQYF	.	TRBJ2-3	TRBV7-9	18	.
TGTGCCAGCAGTGAAGACAGACGAAGGAACACCATATATTTT	CASSEDRRRNTIYF	.	TRBJ1-3	TRBV2	14	.
TGTGCCAGCAGCTCCCAGGGGCTGACCGGGGAGCTGTTTTTT	CASSSQGLTGELFF	.	TRBJ2-2	TRBV9	14	.
TGTGCCAGCAGGTCCAAGGGGCGAAACTATGGCTACACCTTC	CASRSKGRNYGYTF	.	TRBJ1-2	TRBV9	14	.
TGCGCCAGCAGCTCTGGGACTAGCGGGGCGGTAGAGACCCAGTACTTC	CASSSGTSGAVETQYF	.	TRBJ2-5	TRBV5-1	16	TRBD2
TGTGCCAGCACGCACGACGGGAATTTGAACAATGAGCAGTTCTTC	CASTHDGNLNNEQFF	.	TRBJ2-1	TRBV5-7	15	.
TGCGCCAGCAGCTTGGGTGGCATGAACACTGAAGCTTTCTTT	CASSLGGMNTEAFF	.	TRBJ1-1	TRBV5-1	14	.
TGTGCTAGTGGTCCTCCACAGGGATTCCCTATGGCGCGTGAGCAGTTCTTC	CASGPPQGFPMAREQFF	.	TRBJ2-1	TRBV12-5	17	.
TGTGCCAGTAGTTTCCTCCCGGCGGTCGGCACTGAAGCTTTCTTT	CASSFLPAVGTEAFF	.	TRBJ1-1	TRBV19	15	.
TGTGCCAGCGGCCTTCGACTAGCCTCCTACAATGAGCAGTTCTTC	CASGLRLASYNEQFF	.	TRBJ2-1	TRBV28	15	TRBD2
TGTGCCAGCAGCCAAGTTGACAGGGGGCAACCTGAAGCTTTCTTT	CASSQVDRGQPEAFF	once	TRBJ1-1	TRBV4-2	15	TRBD1
TGTGCCAGCAGCGGGACTAACTACGAGCAGTACTTC	CASSGTNYEQYF	.	TRBJ2-7	TRBV2	12	TRBD2
TGCAGCGTTGCTAGATTAGGGGGGGGCACAGATACGCAGTATTTT	CSVARLGGGTDTQYF	.	TRBJ2-3	TRBV29-1	15	.
TGTGCCAGCAGCCCCCTTGGGGGCGTAAATGAAAAACTGTTTTTT	CASSPLGGVNEKLFF	.	TRBJ1-4	TRBV5-4	15	.
TGTGCCAGCAGCCCCCTAGGGACTAGCGGGGGCAAGTACTTC	CASSPLGTSGGKYF	.	TRBJ2-7	TRBV6-6	14	TRBD2
TGTGCCGCTACAGGGGACAGGGGTGCCAATGAGCAGTTCTTC	CAATGDRGANEQFF	.	TRBJ2-1	TRBV28	14	TRBD1
TGTGCCAGCAGCGGGAAAGGGGTCGAGCAGTACTTC	CASSGKGVEQYF	.	TRBJ2-7	TRBV5-4	12	.
TGTGCCAGCTCACCGATGGCGAACACTGAAGCTTTCTTT	CASSPMANTEAFF	few	TRBJ1-1	TRBV18	13	.
TGTGCCAGCAGCTTAGGGGGGGCCAAAAACATTCAGTACTTC	CASSLGGAKNIQYF	.	TRBJ2-4	TRBV7-3	14	.
TGCGCCAGCAGCCTTCTAGCGGGGGCGGTCACCGGGGAGCTGTTTTTT	CASSLLAGAVTGELFF	.	TRBJ2-2	TRBV5-1	16	TRBD2
TGTGCCAGCAGCTTAGGTTCTAGCGGGGGAGCTTACGAGCAGTACTTC	CASSLGSSGGAYEQYF	.	TRBJ2-7	TRBV7-2	16	TRBD2
TGCGCCAGCAGTGGGGCGACAGGGGTAGAGACCCAGTACTTC	CASSGATGVETQYF	.	TRBJ2-5	TRBV5-1	14	TRBD1
TGCGCCAGCAGCCTGCGACTAGCGGCGGAGACCCAGTACTTC	CASSLRLAAETQYF	few	TRBJ2-5	TRBV4-1	14	TRBD2
TGCGCCAGCAGCCGGCAGGCGAACACCGGGGAGCTGTTTTTT	CASSRQANTGELFF	.	TRBJ2-2	TRBV5-1	14	.
TGCGCCAGCAGCCTTAGAGCAGGGGCGCGCCAAGAGACCCAGTACTTC	CASSLRAGARQETQYF	.	TRBJ2-5	TRBV5-1	16	.
TGTGCCAGCAGCTCCGGGATCTCGGGTGTACTAAACACCGGGGAGCTGTTTTTT	CASSSGISGVLNTGELFF	once	TRBJ2-2	TRBV9	18	.
TGTGCCAGCAGCCGACTTAGAGTGACAGGGTTTGCGAGCACCGGGGAGCTGTTTTTT	CASSRLRVTGFASTGELFF	.	TRBJ2-2	TRBV7-9	19	TRBD1